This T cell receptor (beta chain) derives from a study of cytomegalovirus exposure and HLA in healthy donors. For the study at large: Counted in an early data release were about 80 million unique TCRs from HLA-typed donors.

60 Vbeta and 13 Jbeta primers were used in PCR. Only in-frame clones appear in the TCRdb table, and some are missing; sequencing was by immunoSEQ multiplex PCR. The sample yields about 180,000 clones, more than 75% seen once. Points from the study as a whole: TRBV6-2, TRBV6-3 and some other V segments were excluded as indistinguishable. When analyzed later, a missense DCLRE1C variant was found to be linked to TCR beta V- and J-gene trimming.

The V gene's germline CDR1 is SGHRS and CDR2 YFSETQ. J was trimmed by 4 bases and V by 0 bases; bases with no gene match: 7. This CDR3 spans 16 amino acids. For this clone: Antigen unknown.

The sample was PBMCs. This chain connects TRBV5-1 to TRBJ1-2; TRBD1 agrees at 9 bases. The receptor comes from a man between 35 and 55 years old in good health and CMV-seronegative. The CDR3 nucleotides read TGCGCCAGCAGCTTGGCCCCCGGACAGGGGAGCTATGGCTACACCTTC. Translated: CASSLAPGQGSYGYTF.